This T cell receptor beta chain was identified in a study of early T cells in non-severe SARS-CoV-2 infection. This clonotype turned up a few times. TCRdb reanalysed the 5' RACE reads using MiXCR and keeps one entry per CDR3 protein. The sample holds tens of thousands of distinct CDR3 sequences; about 15% are singletons and the top ten take around 6%. The sample comprised whole blood. The receptor was derived from an adult who was a healthcare worker with PCR-confirmed SARS-CoV-2 infection or an uninfected control (not recorded which).

CDR3 sequence reads: CASSLSSRGTGELFF. The CDR3 DNA follows: TGTGCCAGCAGTTTATCTAGCCGAGGCACCGGGGAGCTGTTTTTT. The chain couples TRBV12-3 or TRBV12-4 to TRBJ2-2; D is possibly TRBD2 (5 bases). The CDR3 spans 15 residues. V was pared by 2 bases and J by 4 bases, with 11 bases between.